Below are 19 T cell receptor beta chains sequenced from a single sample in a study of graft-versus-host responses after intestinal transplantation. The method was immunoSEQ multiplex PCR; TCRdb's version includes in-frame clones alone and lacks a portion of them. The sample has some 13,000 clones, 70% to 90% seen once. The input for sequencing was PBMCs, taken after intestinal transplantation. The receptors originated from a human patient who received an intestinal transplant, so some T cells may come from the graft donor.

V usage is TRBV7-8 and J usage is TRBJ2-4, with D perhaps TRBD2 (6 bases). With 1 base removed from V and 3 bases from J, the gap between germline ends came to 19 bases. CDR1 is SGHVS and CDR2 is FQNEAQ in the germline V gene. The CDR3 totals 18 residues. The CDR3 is CASSLVVSGGLLKNIQYF. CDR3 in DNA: TGTGCCAGCAGCTTAGTGGTATCTGGGGGACTTCTCAAAAACATTCAGTACTTC. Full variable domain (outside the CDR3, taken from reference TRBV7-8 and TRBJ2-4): GAGVSQSPRYKVAKRGQDVALRCDPISGHVSLFWYQQALGQGPEFLTYFQNEAQLDKSGLPSDRFFAERPEGSVSTLKIQRTQQEDSAVYLCASSLVVSGGLLKNIQYFGAGTRLSVL.

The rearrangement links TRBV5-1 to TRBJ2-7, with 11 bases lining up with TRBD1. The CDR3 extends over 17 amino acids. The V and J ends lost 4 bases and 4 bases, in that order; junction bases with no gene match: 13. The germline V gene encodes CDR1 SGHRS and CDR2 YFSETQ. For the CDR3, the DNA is TGCGCCAGCAGCCCCCTCTCGCCGGGACAGGGGGGGTACGAGCAGTACTTC. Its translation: CASSPLSPGQGGYEQYF.

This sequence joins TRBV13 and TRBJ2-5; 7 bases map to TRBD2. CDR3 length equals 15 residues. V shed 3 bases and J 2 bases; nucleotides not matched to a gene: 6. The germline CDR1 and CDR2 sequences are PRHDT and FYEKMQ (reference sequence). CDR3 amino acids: CASSLRGTRQETQYF. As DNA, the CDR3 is TGTGCCAGCAGCTTGCGGGGGACCCGACAAGAGACCCAGTACTTC.

The DNA for the CDR3 is TGTGCCAGCAGCTTAACGGGTTATAGCCTAGCGGTTCCCTACGAGCAGTACTTC. This translates into CASSLTGYSLAVPYEQYF. J is TRBJ2-5 and V is TRBV5-6; 7 bases map to TRBD2. The J call may be faulty, since TRBJ2-7 better matches the DNA end. This CDR3 has 18 amino acids. Germline V lookup: CDR1 SGHDT, CDR2 YYEEEE.

CDR3 in amino acids: CASTLTGSTYEQYF. CDR3 sequence (DNA): TGTGCCAGCACCCTGACAGGGTCAACCTACGAGCAGTACTTC. The chain links TRBV19 to TRBJ2-7; 7 bases agree with TRBD1. Germline assignment: CDR1 LNHDA and CDR2 SQIVND (reference sequence). V trimming: 9 bases; J trimming: 2 bases; junction bases outside the gene matches: 10. This CDR3 contains 14 residues.

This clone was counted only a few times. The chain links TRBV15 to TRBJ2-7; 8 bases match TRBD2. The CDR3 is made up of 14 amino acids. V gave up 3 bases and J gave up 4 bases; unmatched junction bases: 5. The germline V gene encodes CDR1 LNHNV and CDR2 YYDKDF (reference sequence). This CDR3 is CATSRARGAYEQYF. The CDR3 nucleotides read TGTGCCACCAGCAGGGCGCGGGGGGCTTACGAGCAGTACTTC.

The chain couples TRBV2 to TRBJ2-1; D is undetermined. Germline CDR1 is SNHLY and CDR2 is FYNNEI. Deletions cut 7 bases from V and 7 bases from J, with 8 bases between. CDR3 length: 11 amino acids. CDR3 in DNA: TGTGCCAGCAAGTACAATAATGAGCAGTTCTTC. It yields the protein CASKYNNEQFF.

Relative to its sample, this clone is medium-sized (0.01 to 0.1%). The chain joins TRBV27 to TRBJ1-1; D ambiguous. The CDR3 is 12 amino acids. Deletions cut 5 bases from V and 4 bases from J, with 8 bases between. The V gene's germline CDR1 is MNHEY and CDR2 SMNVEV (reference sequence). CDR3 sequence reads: CASSTLSTEAFF. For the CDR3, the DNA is TGTGCCAGCAGTACATTGAGCACTGAAGCTTTCTTT.

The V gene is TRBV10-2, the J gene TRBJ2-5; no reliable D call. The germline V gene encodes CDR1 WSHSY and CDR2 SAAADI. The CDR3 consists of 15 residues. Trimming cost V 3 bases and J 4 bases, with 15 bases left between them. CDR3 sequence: CASSDWAVVLETQYF. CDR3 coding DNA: TGCGCCAGCAGTGATTGGGCGGTGGTTCTAGAGACCCAGTACTTC.

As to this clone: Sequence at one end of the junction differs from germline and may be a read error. CDR3 amino acids: CASSLDPAGVYNEQLF. Written as DNA, the CDR3 is TGTGCCAGCAGCTTAGATCCTGCGGGAGTATACAATGAGCAGCTCTTC. V and J are TRBV11-2 and TRBJ2-1; 7 bases agree with TRBD2. The CDR3 is 16 residues long. Germline V gives CDR1 SGHAT, CDR2 FQNNGV.

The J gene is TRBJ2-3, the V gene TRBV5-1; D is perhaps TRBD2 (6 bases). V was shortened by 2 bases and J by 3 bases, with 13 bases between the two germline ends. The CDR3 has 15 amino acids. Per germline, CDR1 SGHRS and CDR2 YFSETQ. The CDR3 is CASSFVGGGTDTQYF. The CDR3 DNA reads TGCGCCAGCAGCTTCGTGGGCGGAGGGACAGATACGCAGTATTTT.

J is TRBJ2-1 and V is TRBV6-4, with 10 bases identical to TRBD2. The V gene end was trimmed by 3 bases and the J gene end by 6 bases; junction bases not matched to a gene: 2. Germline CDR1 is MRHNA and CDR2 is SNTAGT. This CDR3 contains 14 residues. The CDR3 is CASSESGGANEQFF. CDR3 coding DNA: TGTGCCAGCAGTGAAAGCGGGGGGGCCAATGAGCAGTTCTTC.

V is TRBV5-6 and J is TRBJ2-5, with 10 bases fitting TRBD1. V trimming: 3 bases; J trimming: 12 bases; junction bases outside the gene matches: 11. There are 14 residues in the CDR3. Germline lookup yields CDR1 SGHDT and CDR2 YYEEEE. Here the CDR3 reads CASSYRDRGLGKYF. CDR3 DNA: TGTGCCAGCAGCTACCGGGACAGGGGATTAGGGAAGTACTTC.

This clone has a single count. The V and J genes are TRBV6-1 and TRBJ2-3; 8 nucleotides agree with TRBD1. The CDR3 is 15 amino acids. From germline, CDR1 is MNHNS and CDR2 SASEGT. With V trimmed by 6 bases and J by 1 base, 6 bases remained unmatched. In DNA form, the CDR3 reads TGTGCCAGCAGATCAGGGGGCTCGGGCACAGATACGCAGTATTTT. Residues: CASRSGGSGTDTQYF.

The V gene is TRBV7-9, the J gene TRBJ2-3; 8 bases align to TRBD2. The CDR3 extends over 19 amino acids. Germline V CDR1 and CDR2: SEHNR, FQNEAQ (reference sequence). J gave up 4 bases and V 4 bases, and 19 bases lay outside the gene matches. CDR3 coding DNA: TGTGCCAGCAGCTCAGATACCTACCAAATAGCGGGACGCTCAGATACGCAGTATTTT. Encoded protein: CASSSDTYQIAGRSDTQYF.

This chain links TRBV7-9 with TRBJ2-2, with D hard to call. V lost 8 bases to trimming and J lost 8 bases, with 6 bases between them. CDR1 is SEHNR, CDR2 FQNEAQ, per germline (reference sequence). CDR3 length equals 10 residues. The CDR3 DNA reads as TGTGCCAGCCTGTGGGGGGAGCTGTTTTTT. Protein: CASLWGELFF.

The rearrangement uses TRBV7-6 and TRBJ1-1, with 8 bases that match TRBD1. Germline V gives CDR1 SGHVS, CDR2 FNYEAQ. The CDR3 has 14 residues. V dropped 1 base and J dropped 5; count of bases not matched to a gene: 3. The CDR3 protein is CASSLGQGATEAFF. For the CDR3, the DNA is TGTGCCAGCAGCTTAGGTCAGGGGGCTACTGAAGCTTTCTTT.

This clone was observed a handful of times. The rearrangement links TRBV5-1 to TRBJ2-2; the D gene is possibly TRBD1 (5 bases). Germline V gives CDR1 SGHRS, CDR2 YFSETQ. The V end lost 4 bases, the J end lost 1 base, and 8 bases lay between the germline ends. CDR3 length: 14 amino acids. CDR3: CASSVGQNTGELFF. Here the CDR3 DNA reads TGCGCCAGCAGCGTAGGACAGAACACCGGGGAGCTGTTTTTT.

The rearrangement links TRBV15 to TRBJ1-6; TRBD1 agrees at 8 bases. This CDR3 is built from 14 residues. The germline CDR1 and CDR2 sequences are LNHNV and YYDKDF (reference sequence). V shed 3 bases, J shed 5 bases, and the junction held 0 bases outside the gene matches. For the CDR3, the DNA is TGTGCCACCAGCAGGACAGGGGATAATTCACCCCTCCACTTT. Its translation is CATSRTGDNSPLHF.